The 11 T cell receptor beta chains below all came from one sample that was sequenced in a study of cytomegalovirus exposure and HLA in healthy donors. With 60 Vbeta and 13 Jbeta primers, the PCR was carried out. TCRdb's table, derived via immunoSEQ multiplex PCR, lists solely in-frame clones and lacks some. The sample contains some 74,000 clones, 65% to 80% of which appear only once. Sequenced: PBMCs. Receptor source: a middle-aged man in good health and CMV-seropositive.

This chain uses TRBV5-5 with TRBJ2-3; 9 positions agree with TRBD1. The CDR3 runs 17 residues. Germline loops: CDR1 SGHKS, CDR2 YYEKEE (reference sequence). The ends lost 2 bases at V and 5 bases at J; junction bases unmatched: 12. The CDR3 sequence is CASSFRQGVSLGDTQYF. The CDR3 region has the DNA TGTGCCAGCAGCTTTCGACAGGGGGTTTCTTTGGGAGATACGCAGTATTTT.

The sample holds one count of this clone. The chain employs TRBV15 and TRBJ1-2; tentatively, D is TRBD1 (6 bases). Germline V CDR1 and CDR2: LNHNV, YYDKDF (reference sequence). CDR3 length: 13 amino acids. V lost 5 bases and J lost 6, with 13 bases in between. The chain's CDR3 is CATSAEEGDGYTF. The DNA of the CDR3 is TGTGCCACCAGCGCCGAAGAGGGGGATGGCTACACCTTC.

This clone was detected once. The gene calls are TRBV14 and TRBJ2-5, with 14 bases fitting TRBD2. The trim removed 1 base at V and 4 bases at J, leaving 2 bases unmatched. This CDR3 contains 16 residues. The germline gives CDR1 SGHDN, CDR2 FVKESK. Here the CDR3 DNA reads TGTGCCAGCAGCCAAGGAGGGACTAGCGGGGGAGAGACCCAGTACTTC. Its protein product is CASSQGGTSGGETQYF.

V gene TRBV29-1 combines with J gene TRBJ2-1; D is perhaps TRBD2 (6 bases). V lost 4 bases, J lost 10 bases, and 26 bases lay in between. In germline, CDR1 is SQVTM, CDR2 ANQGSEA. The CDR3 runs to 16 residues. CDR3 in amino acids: CSVGGLTMRGFPEQFF. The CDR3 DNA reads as TGCAGCGTTGGGGGACTCACAATGCGAGGGTTCCCCGAGCAGTTCTTC.

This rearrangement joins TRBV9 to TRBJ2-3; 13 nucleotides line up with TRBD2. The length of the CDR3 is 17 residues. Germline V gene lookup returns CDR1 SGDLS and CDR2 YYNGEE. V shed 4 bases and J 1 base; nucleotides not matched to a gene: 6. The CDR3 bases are TGTGCCAGCAGCTTCTTAGGGACTAGCGGGGGCACAGATACGCAGTATTTT. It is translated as CASSFLGTSGGTDTQYF.

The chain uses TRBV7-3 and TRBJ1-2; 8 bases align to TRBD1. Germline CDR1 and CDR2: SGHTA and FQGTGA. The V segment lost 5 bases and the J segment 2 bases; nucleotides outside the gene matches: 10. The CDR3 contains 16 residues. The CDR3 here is CASSPQGGLQNYGYTF. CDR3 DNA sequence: TGTGCCAGCAGCCCACAGGGGGGCCTACAGAACTATGGCTACACCTTC.

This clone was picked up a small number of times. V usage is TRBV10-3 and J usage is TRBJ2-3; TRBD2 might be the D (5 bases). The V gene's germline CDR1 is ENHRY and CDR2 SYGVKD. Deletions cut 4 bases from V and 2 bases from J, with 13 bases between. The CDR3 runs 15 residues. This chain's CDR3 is CAISGRERVTDTQYF. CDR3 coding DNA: TGTGCCATCAGTGGGCGAGAGAGGGTCACAGATACGCAGTATTTT.

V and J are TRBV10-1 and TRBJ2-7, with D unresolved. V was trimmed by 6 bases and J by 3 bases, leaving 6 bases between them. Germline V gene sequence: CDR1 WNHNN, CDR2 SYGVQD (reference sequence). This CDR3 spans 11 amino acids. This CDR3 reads CASSGDYEQYF. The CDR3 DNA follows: TGCGCCAGCAGCGGAGACTACGAGCAGTACTTC.

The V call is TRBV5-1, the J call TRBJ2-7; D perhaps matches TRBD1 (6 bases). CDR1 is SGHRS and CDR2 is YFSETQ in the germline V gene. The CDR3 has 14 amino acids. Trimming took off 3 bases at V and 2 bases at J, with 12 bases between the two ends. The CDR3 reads CASSWRQEAYEQYF. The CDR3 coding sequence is TGCGCCAGCAGCTGGCGACAGGAAGCCTACGAGCAGTACTTC.

The CDR3 region has the DNA TGTGCCAGCAGCCCCGGGGTCGGCGGGGACTCCTACGAGCAGTACTTC. This encodes CASSPGVGGDSYEQYF. The V and J genes are TRBV28 and TRBJ2-7, with D tentatively TRBD2 (6 bases). The length of the CDR3 is 16 residues. CDR1 and CDR2 from the germline V gene are MDHEN and SYDVKM. The V end lost 6 bases, the J end lost 0 bases, and 18 bases lay between the germline ends. The full variable domain, with the rest looked up from reference TRBV28 and TRBJ2-7, is DVKVTQSSRYLVKRTGEKVFLECVQDMDHENMFWYRQDPGLGLRLIYFSYDVKMKEKGDIPEGYSVSREKKERFSLILESASTNQTSMYLCASSPGVGGDSYEQYFGPGTRLTVT.

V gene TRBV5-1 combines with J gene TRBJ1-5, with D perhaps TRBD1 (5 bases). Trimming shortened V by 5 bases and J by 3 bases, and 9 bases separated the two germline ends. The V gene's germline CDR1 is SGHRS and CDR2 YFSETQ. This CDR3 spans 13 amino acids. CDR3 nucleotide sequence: TGCGCCAGCAGTACGGACAACAATCAGCCCCAGCATTTT. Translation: CASSTDNNQPQHF.